This TCR beta chain was captured in a study of tumor-infiltrating lymphocytes in primary liver carcinoma. The CDR3 runs to 14 residues. Trimming at V came to 2 bases and at J to 3 bases, leaving 4 bases not matched to a gene. Germline values: CDR1 GTSNPN, CDR2 SVGIG (reference sequence). This clonotype was detected ten times or more. The tissue used was unsorted bulk material of 20-30 mg. RNA and DNA were co-extracted from it with the AllPrep DNA/RNA mini kit. The patients presented with primary liver carcinoma, which was managed through surgical resection. Among the patients, all had chronic HBV infection and none had been treated. TCR beta cDNA was reverse-transcribed from 500 to 550 ng of total RNA. The reaction used a constant-region primer and ProtoScript II reverse transcriptase. For TCR beta, libraries were produced by three nested multiplex PCR rounds using slightly modified ARM-PCR. Each of the first two PCR rounds ran approximately 11 cycles with TRBV1-TRBV30 forward and C-beta reverse primers. Using its own MiXCR run on the multiplex PCR reads, TCRdb lists one record per CDR3 protein. The repertoire holds approximately 45,000 distinct CDR3 sequences, with 75% as singletons.

This TCR was sampled from a woman in her 30s with primary liver carcinoma and hepatitis B virus infection. The sample taken for sequencing was tumor-adjacent normal liver tissue. The rearrangement links TRBV30 to TRBJ2-1, with TRBD2 identical over 7 bases. This CDR3 reads CAWSWLAVYNEQFF. DNA of the CDR3: TGTGCCTGGAGTTGGCTAGCGGTCTACAATGAGCAGTTCTTC.